These 15 T cell receptor beta chains originate from one sample sequenced in a study of blood T cell repertoires in COVID-19. The repertoire was sequenced with immunoSEQ multiplex PCR; TCRdb's copy has only in-frame clones and lacks some. The sample records fewer than 200,000 clones, 80% to 90% being singletons. Sequenced sample: PBMCs or T cells enriched from blood (not recorded which). These receptors originate from a man aged 50 to 60 who had recovered from COVID-19.

The chain joins TRBV7-9 to TRBJ1-2; TRBD1 aligns across 8 bases. The CDR3 sequence is 14 residues long. The germline V gene encodes CDR1 SEHNR and CDR2 FQNEAQ (reference sequence). V lost 1 base to trimming and J lost 5 bases; unmatched junction nucleotides: 3. The CDR3 DNA follows: TGTGCCAGCAGCTTAGGGACAGGGACGTATGGCTACACCTTC. Translated, it gives CASSLGTGTYGYTF.

CDR3 region: CASSPEGALETQYF. The DNA of the CDR3 is TGTGCCAGCAGCCCAGAGGGGGCCCTGGAGACCCAGTACTTC. The chain uses TRBV7-3 and TRBJ2-5, with 7 positions matching TRBD1. V was clipped by 5 bases and J by 5 bases; unmatched bases: 8. Germline V lookup: CDR1 SGHTA, CDR2 FQGTGA. CDR3 length equals 14 residues.

This rearrangement joins TRBV9 to TRBJ2-7; 7 nucleotides line up with TRBD2. J lost 2 bases, V lost 0 bases, and 5 bases had no gene match. Germline V gene lookup returns CDR1 SGDLS and CDR2 YYNGEE. The CDR3 covers 15 residues. CDR3 nucleotide sequence: TGTGCCAGCAGCGTAGAAGGACTAGGGCCCTACGAGCAGTACTTC. Its translation is CASSVEGLGPYEQYF.

The rearrangement uses TRBV30 and TRBJ1-6; D might be TRBD1 (6 bases). The CDR3 loop spans 12 amino acids. V dropped 4 bases and J dropped 10 bases, with 11 bases sitting between them. Germline CDR1 reads GTSNPN; CDR2 reads SVGIG (reference sequence). In DNA form, the CDR3 reads TGTGCCTGGACCATTCAGGGGTCACCCCTCCACTTT. This sequence encodes CAWTIQGSPLHF.

The chain recombines TRBV11-2 with TRBJ1-6, with 7 bases identical to TRBD1. V was pared by 4 bases and J by 0 bases, with 3 bases of the junction left unmatched. The CDR3 runs 16 residues. The V gene's germline CDR1 is SGHAT and CDR2 FQNNGV. CDR3 DNA: TGTGCCAGCAGCTCAGAGGGGGCCTCCTATAATTCACCCCTCCACTTT. It encodes CASSSEGASYNSPLHF.

The CDR3 nucleotides read TGTGCCAGCAGTGGGCCAACAAACACCGGGGAGCTGTTTTTT. Its protein is CASSGPTNTGELFF. This sequence joins TRBV2 and TRBJ2-2; no clear D. CDR1 and CDR2 from the germline V gene are SNHLY and FYNNEI. V was clipped by 4 bases and J by 2 bases, with 8 bases between them. This CDR3 spans 14 amino acids.

The genes are TRBV2 and TRBJ2-1; D may be TRBD2 (5 bases). Trimming took off 9 bases at V and 7 bases at J, with 7 bases between the two ends. This CDR3 has 10 amino acids. Germline-derived CDR1 and CDR2 are SNHLY and FYNNEI. This chain's CDR3 is CASSGNEQFF. In DNA form, the CDR3 reads TGTGCCAGTTCGGGGAATGAGCAGTTCTTC.

This clone has just a few counts. The same CDR3 can be traced to other DNA sequences in this sample. This sequence joins TRBV9 and TRBJ2-2, with D maybe TRBD2 (6 bases). The CDR3 runs 14 residues. CDR1 and CDR2 from the germline V gene are SGDLS and YYNGEE. V was clipped by 0 bases and J by 4 bases, with 7 bases between them. The chain's CDR3 is CASSVGGGTGELFF. The CDR3 bases are TGTGCCAGCAGCGTAGGGGGAGGCACCGGGGAGCTGTTTTTT.

The rearrangement links TRBV7-8 to TRBJ1-5, with D perhaps TRBD1 (6 bases). The CDR3 runs to 13 residues. The germline CDR1 and CDR2 sequences are SGHVS and FQNEAQ. Trimming left V 4 bases short and J 4 bases short, with 8 bases between. The chain's CDR3 is CASSSGTNQPQHF. CDR3 DNA: TGTGCCAGCAGCTCCGGGACAAATCAGCCCCAGCATTTT.

The rearrangement uses TRBV18 and TRBJ1-1; tentative D call: TRBD1 (6 bases). The V end lost 3 bases, the J end lost 11 bases, and 19 bases lay between the germline ends. Looked up from germline, CDR1 is KGHSH and CDR2 is LQKENI. There are 14 residues in the CDR3. This chain's CDR3 is CASSPGTLTGGAFF. CDR3 DNA: TGTGCCAGCTCACCGGGAACACTGACAGGCGGGGCTTTCTTT. The full variable domain, with the rest looked up from reference TRBV18 and TRBJ1-1, is NAGVMQNPRHLVRRRGQEARLRCSPMKGHSHVYWYRQLPEEGLKFMVYLQKENIIDESGMPKERFSAEFPKEGPSILRIQQVVRGDSAAYFCASSPGTLTGGAFFGQGTRLTVV.

This clone was picked up a small number of times. The chain has TRBV5-6 and TRBJ1-2; D is unresolved. There are 12 residues in the CDR3. Germline CDR1 reads SGHDT; CDR2 reads YYEEEE. The germline V and J ends were trimmed by 9 bases and 6 bases, with 15 bases remaining between them. DNA for the CDR3: TGTGCCACTAAGTACGGGTTCAATGGCTACACCTTC. Its protein product is CATKYGFNGYTF.

The rearrangement joins TRBV5-6 to TRBJ2-5; 9 nucleotides agree with TRBD2. The length of the CDR3 is 15 residues. Germline assignment: CDR1 SGHDT and CDR2 YYEEEE. V was clipped by 0 bases and J by 7 bases; unmatched bases: 7. The DNA for the CDR3 is TGTGCCAGCAGCTTGGTTAGTAGCGGGGGTAGGACCCAGTACTTC. Translating gives CASSLVSSGGRTQYF.

The gene calls are TRBV7-8 and TRBJ1-1; 7 positions agree with TRBD1. Germline V gives CDR1 SGHVS, CDR2 FQNEAQ. The CDR3 totals 15 residues. V lost 5 bases and J lost 10; bases outside the gene matches: 16. This chain's CDR3 is CASSERGQSGGPAFF. As DNA, the CDR3 is TGTGCCAGCAGCGAGAGGGGACAGTCAGGTGGCCCAGCTTTCTTT.

The chain links TRBV5-6 to TRBJ1-2; D gene unclear. Trimming pared 0 bases from V and 4 bases from J, leaving 13 bases between. The CDR3 is made up of 15 amino acids. Germline lookup yields CDR1 SGHDT and CDR2 YYEEEE. The CDR3 region is CASSLGGRRGYGYTF. In DNA form, the CDR3 reads TGTGCCAGCAGCTTGGGAGGTCGACGGGGCTATGGCTACACCTTC.

The chain recombines TRBV4-2 with TRBJ2-5; 8 positions agree with TRBD2. Germline-derived CDR1 and CDR2 are LGHNA and YNFKEQ. Trimming took 1 base from V and 4 from J; bases not matched to a gene: 8. This CDR3 has 16 amino acids. The CDR3 sequence is CASSQGWERGRETQYF. The CDR3 coding sequence is TGTGCCAGCAGCCAAGGCTGGGAGCGGGGGAGAGAGACCCAGTACTTC.